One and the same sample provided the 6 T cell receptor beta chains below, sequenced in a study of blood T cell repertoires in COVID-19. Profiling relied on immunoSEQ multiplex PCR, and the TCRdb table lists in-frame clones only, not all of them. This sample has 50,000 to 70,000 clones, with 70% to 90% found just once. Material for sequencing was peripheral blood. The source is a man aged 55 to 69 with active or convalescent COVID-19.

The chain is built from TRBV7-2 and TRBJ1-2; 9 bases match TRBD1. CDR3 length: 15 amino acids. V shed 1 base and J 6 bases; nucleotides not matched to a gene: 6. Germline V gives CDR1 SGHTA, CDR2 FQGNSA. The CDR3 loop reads CASSLDGTGRDGYTF. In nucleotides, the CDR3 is TGTGCCAGCAGCTTAGATGGGACAGGGAGGGATGGCTACACCTTC.

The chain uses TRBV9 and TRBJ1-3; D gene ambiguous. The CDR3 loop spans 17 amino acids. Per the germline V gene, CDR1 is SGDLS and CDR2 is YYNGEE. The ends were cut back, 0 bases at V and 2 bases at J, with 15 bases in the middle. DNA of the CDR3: TGTGCCAGCAGCGTAGCCCGGGAGGGCGACGCTGGAAACACCATATATTTT. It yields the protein CASSVAREGDAGNTIYF.

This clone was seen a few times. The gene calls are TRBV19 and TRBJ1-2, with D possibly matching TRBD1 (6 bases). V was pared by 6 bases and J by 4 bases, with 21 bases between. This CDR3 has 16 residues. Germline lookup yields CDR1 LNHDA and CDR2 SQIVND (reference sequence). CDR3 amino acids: CASRPQPRQAGYGYTF. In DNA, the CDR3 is TGTGCCAGTAGGCCCCAACCCCGACAGGCAGGCTATGGCTACACCTTC.

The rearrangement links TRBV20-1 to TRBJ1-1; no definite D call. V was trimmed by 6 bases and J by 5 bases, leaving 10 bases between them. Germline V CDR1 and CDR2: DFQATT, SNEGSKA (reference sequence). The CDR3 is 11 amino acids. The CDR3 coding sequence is TGCAGTGCCCAGGAGGAAACTGAAGCTTTCTTT. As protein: CSAQEETEAFF.

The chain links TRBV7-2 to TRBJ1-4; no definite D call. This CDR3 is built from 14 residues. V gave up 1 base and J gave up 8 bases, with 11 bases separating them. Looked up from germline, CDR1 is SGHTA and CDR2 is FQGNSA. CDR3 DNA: TGTGCCAGCAGCTTAGGCTCAAACGGGGAAAAACTGTTTTTT. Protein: CASSLGSNGEKLFF.

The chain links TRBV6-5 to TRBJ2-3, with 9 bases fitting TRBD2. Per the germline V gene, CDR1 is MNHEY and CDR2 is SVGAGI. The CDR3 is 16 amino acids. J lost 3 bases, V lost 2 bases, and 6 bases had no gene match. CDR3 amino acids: CASSYGGSGGTDTQYF. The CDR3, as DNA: TGTGCCAGCAGTTACGGTGGCAGCGGGGGGACAGATACGCAGTATTTT.